This T cell receptor beta chain was sequenced in a study of T cells in Graves' hyperthyroidism and ophthalmopathy. Overall study results and limits: Blood also showed most of the thyroid clonotypes that were expanded above 0.001. Ophthalmopathy was identified by the model a median about seven months ahead of onset.

Regions amplified from RNA transcripts were the TCR beta CDR3 regions. The TCR CDR3 was amplified in a first-round RT-PCR using the HTBI primer set. Using its own MiXCR run on the multiplex PCR reads, TCRdb lists one record per CDR3 protein. The data contain hundreds of thousands of distinct CDR3 sequences, more than 30% of them singletons. Per the germline V gene, CDR1 is DFQATT and CDR2 is SNEGSKA (reference sequence). Trimming took 5 bases from V and 0 from J, leaving 7 bases between them. The CDR3 has 12 residues. Fresh 10 ml peripheral blood yielded PBMCs. Points on this clonotype: Its target is not known.

This receptor was obtained from a man aged 18-30 years with Graves' hyperthyroidism. The sequenced sample consisted of blood. This chain uses TRBV20-1 with TRBJ1-1, with D hard to call. This CDR3 reads CSASQMNTEAFF. CDR3 nucleotides: TGCAGTGCTTCACAGATGAACACTGAAGCTTTCTTT.